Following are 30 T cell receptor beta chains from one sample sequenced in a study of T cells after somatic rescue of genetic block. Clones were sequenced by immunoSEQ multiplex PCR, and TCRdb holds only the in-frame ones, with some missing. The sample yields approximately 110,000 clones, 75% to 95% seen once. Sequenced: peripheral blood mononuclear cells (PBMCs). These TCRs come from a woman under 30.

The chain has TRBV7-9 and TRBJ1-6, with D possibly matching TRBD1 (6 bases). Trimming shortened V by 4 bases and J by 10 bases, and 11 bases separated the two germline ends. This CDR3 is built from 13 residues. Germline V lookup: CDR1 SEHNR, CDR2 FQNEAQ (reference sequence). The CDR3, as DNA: TGTGCCAGCAGCTCTCGGGACAACTCACCCCTCCACTTT. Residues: CASSSRDNSPLHF.

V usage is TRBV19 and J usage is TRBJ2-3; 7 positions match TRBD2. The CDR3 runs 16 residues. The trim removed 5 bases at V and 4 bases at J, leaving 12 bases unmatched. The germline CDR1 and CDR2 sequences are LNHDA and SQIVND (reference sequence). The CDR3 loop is CASSFFGRGVSDTQYF. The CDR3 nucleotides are TGTGCCAGTAGTTTCTTCGGTCGGGGGGTATCAGATACGCAGTATTTT.

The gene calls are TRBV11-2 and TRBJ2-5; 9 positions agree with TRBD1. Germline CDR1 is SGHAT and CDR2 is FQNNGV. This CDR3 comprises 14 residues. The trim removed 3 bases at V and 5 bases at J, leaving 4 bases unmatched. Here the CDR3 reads CASSLDRGSETQYF. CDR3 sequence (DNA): TGTGCCAGCAGCTTGGACAGGGGATCTGAGACCCAGTACTTC.

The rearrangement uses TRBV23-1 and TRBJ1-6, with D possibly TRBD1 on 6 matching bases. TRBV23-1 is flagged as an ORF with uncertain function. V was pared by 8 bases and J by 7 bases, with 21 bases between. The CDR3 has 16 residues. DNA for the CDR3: TGCGCCAGCGCTGATATGGACAGAGGGTCAAATTCACCCCTCCACTTT. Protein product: CASADMDRGSNSPLHF.

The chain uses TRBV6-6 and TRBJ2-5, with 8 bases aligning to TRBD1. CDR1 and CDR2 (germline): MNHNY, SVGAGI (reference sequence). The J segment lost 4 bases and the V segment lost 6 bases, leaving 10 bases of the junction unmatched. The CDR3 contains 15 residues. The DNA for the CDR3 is TGTGCCAGCAGAGGGACAGGCCTGGGGAGAGAGACCCAGTACTTC. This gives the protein CASRGTGLGRETQYF.

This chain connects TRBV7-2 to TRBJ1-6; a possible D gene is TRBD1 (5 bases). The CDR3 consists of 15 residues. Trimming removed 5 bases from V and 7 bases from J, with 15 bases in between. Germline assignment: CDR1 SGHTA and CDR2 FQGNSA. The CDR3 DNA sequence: TGTGCCAGCAGCGAACTCAGGACACTAAATTCACCCCTCCACTTT. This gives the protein CASSELRTLNSPLHF.

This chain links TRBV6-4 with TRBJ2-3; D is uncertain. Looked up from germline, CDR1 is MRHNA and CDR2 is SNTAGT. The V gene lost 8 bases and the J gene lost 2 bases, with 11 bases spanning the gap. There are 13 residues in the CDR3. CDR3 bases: TGTGCCAGCTCCTTGAGCGACACAGATACGCAGTATTTT. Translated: CASSLSDTDTQYF.

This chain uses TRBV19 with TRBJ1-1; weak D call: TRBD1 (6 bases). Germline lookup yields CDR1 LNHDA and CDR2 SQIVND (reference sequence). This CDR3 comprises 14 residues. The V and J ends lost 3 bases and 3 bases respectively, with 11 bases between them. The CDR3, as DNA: TGTGCCAGTAGTATGGGCAGGGGCTACACTGAAGCTTTCTTT. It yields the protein CASSMGRGYTEAFF. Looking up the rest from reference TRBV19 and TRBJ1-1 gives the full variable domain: DGGITQSPKYLFRKEGQNVTLSCEQNLNHDAMYWYRQDPGQGLRLIYYSQIVNDFQKGDIAEGYSVSREKKESFPLTVTSAQKNPTAFYLCASSMGRGYTEAFFGQGTRLTVV.

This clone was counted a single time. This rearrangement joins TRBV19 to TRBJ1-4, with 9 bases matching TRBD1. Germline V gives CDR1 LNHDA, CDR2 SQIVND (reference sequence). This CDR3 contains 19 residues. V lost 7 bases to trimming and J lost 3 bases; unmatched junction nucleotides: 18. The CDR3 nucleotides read TGTGCCAGTAAGGAACTACAGGGGGCGAGGATCATACCTAATGAAAAACTGTTTTTT. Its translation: CASKELQGARIIPNEKLFF.

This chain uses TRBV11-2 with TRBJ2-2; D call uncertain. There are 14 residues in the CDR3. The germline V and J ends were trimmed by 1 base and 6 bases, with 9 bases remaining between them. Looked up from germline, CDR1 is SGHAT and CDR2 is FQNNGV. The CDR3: CASSLVLGAGELFF. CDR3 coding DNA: TGTGCCAGCAGCTTAGTTTTGGGTGCCGGGGAGCTGTTTTTT.

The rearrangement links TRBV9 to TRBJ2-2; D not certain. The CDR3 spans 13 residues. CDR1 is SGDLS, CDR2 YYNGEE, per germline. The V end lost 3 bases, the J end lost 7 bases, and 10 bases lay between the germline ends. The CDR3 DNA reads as TGTGCCAGCAGCGCCCCTGTGGACGGGGAGCTGTTTTTT. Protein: CASSAPVDGELFF.

This chain's CDR3 is CASSYDRDTEAFF. The CDR3 region has the DNA TGTGCCAGCAGTTACGACAGGGACACTGAAGCTTTCTTT. The V call is TRBV6-6, the J call TRBJ1-1, with TRBD1 matching 7 bases. J was trimmed by 3 bases and V by 2 bases; bases with no gene match: 0. The CDR3 sequence is 13 residues long. The germline CDR1 and CDR2 sequences are MNHNY and SVGAGI (reference sequence).

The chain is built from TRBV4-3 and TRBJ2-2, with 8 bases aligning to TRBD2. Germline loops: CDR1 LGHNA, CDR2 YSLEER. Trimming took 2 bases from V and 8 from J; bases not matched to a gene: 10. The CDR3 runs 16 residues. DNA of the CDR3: TGCGCCAGCAGCCAAACCCGGGAGGGGCTGGATGGGGAGCTGTTTTTT. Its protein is CASSQTREGLDGELFF.

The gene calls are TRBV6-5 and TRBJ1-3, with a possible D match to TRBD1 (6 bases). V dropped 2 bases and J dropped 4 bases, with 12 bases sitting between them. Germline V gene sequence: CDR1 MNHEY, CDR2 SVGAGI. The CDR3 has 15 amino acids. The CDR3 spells CASSYLGATGNTIYF. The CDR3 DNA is TGTGCCAGCAGTTACCTGGGGGCGACAGGAAACACCATATATTTT.

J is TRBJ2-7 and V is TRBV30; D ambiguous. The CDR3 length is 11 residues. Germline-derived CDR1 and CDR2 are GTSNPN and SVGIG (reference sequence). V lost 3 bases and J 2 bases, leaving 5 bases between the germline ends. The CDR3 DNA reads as TGTGCCTGGAGGGGTACCTACGAGCAGTACTTC. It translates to CAWRGTYEQYF.

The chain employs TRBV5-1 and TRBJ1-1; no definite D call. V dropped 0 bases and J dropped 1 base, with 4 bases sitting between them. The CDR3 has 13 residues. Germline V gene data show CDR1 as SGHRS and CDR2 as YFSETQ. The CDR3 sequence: CASSLGENTEAFF. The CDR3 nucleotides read TGCGCCAGCAGCTTGGGAGAGAACACTGAAGCTTTCTTT.

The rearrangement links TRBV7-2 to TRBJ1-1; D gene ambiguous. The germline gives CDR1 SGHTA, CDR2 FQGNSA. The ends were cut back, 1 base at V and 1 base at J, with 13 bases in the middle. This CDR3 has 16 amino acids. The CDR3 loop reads CASSLGLPSANTEAFF. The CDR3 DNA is TGTGCCAGCAGCTTAGGTCTCCCCTCGGCGAACACTGAAGCTTTCTTT. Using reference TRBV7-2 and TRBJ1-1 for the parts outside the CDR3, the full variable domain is GAGVSQSPSNKVTEKGKDVELRCDPISGHTALYWYRQSLGQGLEFLIYFQGNSAPDKSGLPSDRFSAERTGGSVSTLTIQRTQQEDSAVYLCASSLGLPSANTEAFFGQGTRLTVV.

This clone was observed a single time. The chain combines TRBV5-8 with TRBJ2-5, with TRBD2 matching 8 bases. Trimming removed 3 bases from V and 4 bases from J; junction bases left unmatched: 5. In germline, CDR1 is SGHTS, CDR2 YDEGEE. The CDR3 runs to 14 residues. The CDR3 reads CASSSIGGGETQYF. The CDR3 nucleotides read TGTGCCAGCAGCTCCATCGGGGGGGGAGAGACCCAGTACTTC.

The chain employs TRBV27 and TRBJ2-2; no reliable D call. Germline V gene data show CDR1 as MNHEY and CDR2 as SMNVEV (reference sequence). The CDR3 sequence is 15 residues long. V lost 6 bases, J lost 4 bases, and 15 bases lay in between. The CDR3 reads CASSQGDTRTGELFF. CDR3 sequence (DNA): TGTGCCAGCAGCCAAGGCGACACACGCACCGGGGAGCTGTTTTTT.

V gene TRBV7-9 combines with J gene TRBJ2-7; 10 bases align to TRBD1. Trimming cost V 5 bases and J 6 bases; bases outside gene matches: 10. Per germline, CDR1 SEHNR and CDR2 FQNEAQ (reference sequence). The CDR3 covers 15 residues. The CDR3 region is CASSRPGQGLREQYF. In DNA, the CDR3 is TGTGCCAGCAGCAGACCGGGACAGGGGCTTCGCGAGCAGTACTTC.

CDR3 sequence: CASSQEGGANYGYTF. DNA of the CDR3: TGCGCCAGCAGCCAAGAGGGGGGCGCCAACTATGGCTACACCTTC. This chain connects TRBV4-1 to TRBJ1-2; perhaps TRBD1 as D (6 bases). The V end lost 0 bases, the J end lost 2 bases, and 10 bases lay between the germline ends. The V gene's germline CDR1 is MGHRA and CDR2 YSYEKL. The CDR3 has 15 residues.

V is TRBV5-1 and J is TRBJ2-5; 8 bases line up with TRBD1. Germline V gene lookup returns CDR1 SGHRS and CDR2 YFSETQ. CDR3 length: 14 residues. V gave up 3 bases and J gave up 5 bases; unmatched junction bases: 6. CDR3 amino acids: CASSSQGAGETQYF. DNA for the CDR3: TGCGCCAGCAGCTCCCAGGGGGCGGGGGAGACCCAGTACTTC. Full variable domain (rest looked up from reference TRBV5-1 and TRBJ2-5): KAGVTQTPRYLIKTRGQQVTLSCSPISGHRSVSWYQQTPGQGLQFLFEYFSETQRNKGNFPGRFSGRQFSNSRSEMNVSTLELGDSALYLCASSSQGAGETQYFGPGTRLLVL.

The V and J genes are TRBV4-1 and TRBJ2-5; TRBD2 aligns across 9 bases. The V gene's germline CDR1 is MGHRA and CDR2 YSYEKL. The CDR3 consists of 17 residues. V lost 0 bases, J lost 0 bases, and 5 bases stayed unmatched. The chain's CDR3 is CASSQDLAGGYQETQYF. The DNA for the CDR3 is TGCGCCAGCAGCCAAGATTTGGCGGGGGGGTACCAAGAGACCCAGTACTTC.

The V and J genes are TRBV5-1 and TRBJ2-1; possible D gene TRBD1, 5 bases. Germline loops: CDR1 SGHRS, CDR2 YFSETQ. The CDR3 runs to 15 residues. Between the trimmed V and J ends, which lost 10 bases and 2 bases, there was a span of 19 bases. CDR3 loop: CACRRQGRTYNEQFF. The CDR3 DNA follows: TGCGCCTGCCGGCGGCAGGGAAGAACCTACAATGAGCAGTTCTTC. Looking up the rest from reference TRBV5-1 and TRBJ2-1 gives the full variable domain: KAGVTQTPRYLIKTRGQQVTLSCSPISGHRSVSWYQQTPGQGLQFLFEYFSETQRNKGNFPGRFSGRQFSNSRSEMNVSTLELGDSALYLCACRRQGRTYNEQFFGPGTRLTVL.

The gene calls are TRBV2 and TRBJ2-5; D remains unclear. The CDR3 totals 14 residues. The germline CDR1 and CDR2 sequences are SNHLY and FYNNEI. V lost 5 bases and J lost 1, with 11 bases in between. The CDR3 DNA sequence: TGTGCCAGCAGTCCAATAGTCGTCCAAGAGACCCAGTACTTC. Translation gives CASSPIVVQETQYF.

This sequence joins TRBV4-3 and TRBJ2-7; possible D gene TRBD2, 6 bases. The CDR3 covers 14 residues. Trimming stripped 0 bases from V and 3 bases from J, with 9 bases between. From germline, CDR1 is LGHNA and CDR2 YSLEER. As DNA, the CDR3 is TGCGCCAGCAGCCAAGATTACGGGGGCTACGAGCAGTACTTC. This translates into CASSQDYGGYEQYF.

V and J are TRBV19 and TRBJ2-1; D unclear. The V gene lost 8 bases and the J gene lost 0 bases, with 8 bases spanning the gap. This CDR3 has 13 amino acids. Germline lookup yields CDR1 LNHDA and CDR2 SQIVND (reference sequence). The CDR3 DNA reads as TGTGCCAGTGCGGTACGCTCCTACAATGAGCAGTTCTTC. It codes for CASAVRSYNEQFF.

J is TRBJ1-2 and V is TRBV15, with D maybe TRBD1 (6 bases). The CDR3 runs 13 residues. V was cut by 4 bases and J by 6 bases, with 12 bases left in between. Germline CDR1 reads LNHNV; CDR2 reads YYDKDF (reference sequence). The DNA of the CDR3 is TGTGCCACCAGCAAAAGGACAGACGATGGCTACACCTTC. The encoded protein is CATSKRTDDGYTF.

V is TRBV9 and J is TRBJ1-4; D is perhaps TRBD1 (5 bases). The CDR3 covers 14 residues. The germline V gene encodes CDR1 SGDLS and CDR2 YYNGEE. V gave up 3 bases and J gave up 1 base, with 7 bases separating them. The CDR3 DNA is TGTGCCAGCAGCGGGGGGATAACTAATGAAAAACTGTTTTTT. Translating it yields CASSGGITNEKLFF.

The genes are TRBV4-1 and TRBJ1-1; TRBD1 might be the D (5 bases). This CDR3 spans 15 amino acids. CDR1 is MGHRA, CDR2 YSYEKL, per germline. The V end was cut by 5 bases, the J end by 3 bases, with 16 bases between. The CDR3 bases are TGCGCCAGCAGCGTGCTCCGGGGGGGGGACACTGAAGCTTTCTTT. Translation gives CASSVLRGGDTEAFF.